This TCR beta chain was retrieved from a study of shared clonotypes between healthy human individuals. V was clipped by 3 bases and J by 3 bases; unmatched bases: 10. Germline loops: CDR1 SGDLS, CDR2 YYNGEE. This CDR3 has 16 amino acids. Some clones are missing from TCRdb's copy, which holds only in-frame ones; the method was immunoSEQ multiplex PCR. Of 1.5 million to 2.5 million clones listed, just under 95% are singletons. Terminally differentiated effector memory CD45RA+ cells were excluded from the naive CD8 cells, which were CD45RO-negative and positively selected for CCR7. Sequencing used naive CD8+ T cells sorted from blood. The V and J genes are TRBV9 and TRBJ2-7, with 9 bases lining up with TRBD1. This TCR came from a man aged 18 to 29 in good health. The CDR3 loop reads CASSALSGTGIYEQYF. Written as DNA, the CDR3 is TGTGCCAGCAGCGCCCTCTCCGGGACAGGGATCTACGAGCAGTACTTC.